This is a list of T cell receptor beta chains from one sample in a study of T cells in Graves' hyperthyroidism and ophthalmopathy. TCRdb reanalysed the multiplex PCR reads using MiXCR and keeps one entry per CDR3 protein. Of roughly 360,000 distinct CDR3 sequences in the sample, roughly 13% are singletons; the top ten hold less than 25%. Sequencing was carried out using blood. These receptors were obtained from a man under 40 with Graves' hyperthyroidism that later progressed to Graves' ophthalmopathy. Both conserved end residues are part of each CDR3. A D gene is named only where the DNA matches it firmly. Clone size is stated in some rows and not others, as once, few, many or a class when expanded.

DNA	CDR3	D	V	J	size
TGTGCCAGCAGCCGATGGACTAGCGGGGACTACGAGCAGTACTTC	CASSRWTSGDYEQYF	TRBD2	TRBV11-2	TRBJ2-7	few
TGCAGTGCTAGAGCAGGGGGGACACCCTACGAGCAGTACTTC	CSARAGGTPYEQYF	-	TRBV20-1	TRBJ2-7	many
TGTGCCAGCAGCCCCGGGACTAGCGGGGGGTACAGCACAGATACGCAGTATTTT	CASSPGTSGGYSTDTQYF	TRBD2	TRBV5-6	TRBJ2-3	-
TGTGCCAGCAGCGTTGGCGTGGGGAACACTGAAGCTTTCTTT	CASSVGVGNTEAFF	-	TRBV9	TRBJ1-1	few
TGTGCCAGCAGCTTAGCTAGTTTCCGGGAGCAGTACTTC	CASSLASFREQYF	-	TRBV7-8	TRBJ2-7	once
TGTGCCTGGAGCCGATGGACTGGGGAGTCCTATGGCTACACCTTC	CAWSRWTGESYGYTF	-	TRBV30	TRBJ1-2	many
TGTGCCAGCAGCCAAGATTTAGGACAGGGATCCACAGATACGCAGTATTTT	CASSQDLGQGSTDTQYF	TRBD1	TRBV3-1	TRBJ2-3	-
TGTGCCAGCAGTTTACCTGGACGGAACACCTACGAGCAGTACTTC	CASSLPGRNTYEQYF	-	TRBV28	TRBJ2-7	many
TGCGCCAGCAGCTTGGAACAGGGGGGCACTGAAGCTTTCTTT	CASSLEQGGTEAFF	TRBD1	TRBV5-1	TRBJ1-1	many
TGTGCCAGCAGCCAAGCTATCTATGGCTACACCTTC	CASSQAIYGYTF	-	TRBV14	TRBJ1-2	-
TGTGCCAGCAGCTTAAGCGGGGTACTGTTTTTT	CASSLSGVLFF	TRBD2	TRBV3-1	TRBJ2-2	-
TGTGCCAGCAGTTCCGGACAGGGGGAGTATTCACCCCTCCACTTT	CASSSGQGEYSPLHF	TRBD1	TRBV6-1	TRBJ1-6	few
TGTGCCAGCAGCTCTGAGGGCCTCTCACCCCTCCACTTT	CASSSEGLSPLHF	-	TRBV12-3/TRBV12-4	TRBJ1-6	few
TGCGCCAGCAGCTTCAGTCAGGGGGCAGGCGAGCAGTACTTC	CASSFSQGAGEQYF	TRBD1	TRBV5-1	TRBJ2-7	-
TGTGCCAGCAGTTCGACAACACGCTCCTACACTGAAGCTTTCTTT	CASSSTTRSYTEAFF	-	TRBV11-2	TRBJ1-1	many
TGTGCCAGCAGCCGTACCCCTAACACCGGGGAGCTGTTTTTT	CASSRTPNTGELFF	-	TRBV7-6	TRBJ2-2	-
TGTGCCAGCAGCTTAGGGGAGATATTCTACGAGCAGTACTTC	CASSLGEIFYEQYF	-	TRBV11-3	TRBJ2-7	many
TGTGCCATCAGTGAGTCTCAGAGCCAGCCCCAGCATTTT	CAISESQSQPQHF	-	TRBV10-3	TRBJ1-5	-
TGCGCCAGCGGATCCCCGGCATGGACAGGTTTTCGATCCATCAACACTGAAGCTTTCTTT	CASGSPAWTGFRSINTEAFF	TRBD1	TRBV5-1	TRBJ1-1	many
TGTGCCAGCAGATGGACAGGGGGCGAGCAGTACTTC	CASRWTGGEQYF	TRBD1	TRBV6-1	TRBJ2-7	-
TGTGCCAGCACCCCGGAGGGGGCGGCTGAAGCTTTCTTT	CASTPEGAAEAFF	TRBD1	TRBV7-9	TRBJ1-1	few
TGCAGTGCTCGACGGACTAGCGGGGCCTTCTGGAATGAGCAGTTCTTC	CSARRTSGAFWNEQFF	TRBD2	TRBV20-1	TRBJ2-1	few
TGCGCCAGCAGCCAAGATAACCGGGGGGTAACAGATACGCAGTATTTT	CASSQDNRGVTDTQYF	TRBD2	TRBV4-1	TRBJ2-3	once
TGCAGTGCCATACCCTACAGGGATGAGCAGTTCTTC	CSAIPYRDEQFF	-	TRBV20-1	TRBJ2-1	many
TGCGCCAGCAGCCCTCAAACAGGAAACTATGGCTACACCTTC	CASSPQTGNYGYTF	-	TRBV4-1	TRBJ1-2	few
TGTGCCAGCAGTGAAATCCTAGCGGGGGGGTTTCTGCCGTACTTC	CASSEILAGGFLPYF	TRBD2	TRBV6-1	TRBJ2-7	many
TGCGCCAGCAGCCAAGTAGGGCGGACCTACGAGCAGTACTTC	CASSQVGRTYEQYF	-	TRBV4-1	TRBJ2-7	many
TGTGCCAGCAGCCGCGCTACAGGGGGCACCGGGGAGCTGTTTTTT	CASSRATGGTGELFF	TRBD1	TRBV6-2/TRBV6-3	TRBJ2-2	-
TGTGCCAGCTCAGATGACAGGTTCTATACGCAGTATTTT	CASSDDRFYTQYF	-	TRBV18	TRBJ2-3	many
TGTGCCATCAGTGAGTCTGGAGGGAATAATTCACCCCTCCACTTT	CAISESGGNNSPLHF	-	TRBV10-3	TRBJ1-6	-
TGTGCCAGCAGCTTAACAGGGAGTGGGAATTCACCCCTCCACTTT	CASSLTGSGNSPLHF	-	TRBV7-2	TRBJ1-6	many
TGTGCCTGGAGGGGGACAGGGGAGGCCGGGGAGCTGTTTTTT	CAWRGTGEAGELFF	TRBD1	TRBV30	TRBJ2-2	few
TGTGCCGGCAGGGGGGGGGGTTTCGGGGCAGGTGAGCAGTTCTTC	CAGRGGGFGAGEQFF	-	TRBV12-3/TRBV12-4	TRBJ2-1	few
TGTGCCAGCAGTTCCCTCGGAGGGGCGGCCTACGAGCAGTACTTC	CASSSLGGAAYEQYF	-	TRBV12-3/TRBV12-4	TRBJ2-7	many
TGTGCCAGCTGGACCCCGGGACAGACAAGTCTTAACTATGGCTACACCTTC	CASWTPGQTSLNYGYTF	TRBD1	TRBV28	TRBJ1-2	many
TGTGCCAGCAGTTTGGACACAGCTAACTATGGCTACACCTTC	CASSLDTANYGYTF	-	TRBV28	TRBJ1-2	many
TGTGCCAGCAGTTTGATGGAGACCCAGTACTTC	CASSLMETQYF	-	TRBV27	TRBJ2-5	many
TGTGCCAGCAGTACATCTACGGCGTCAAGCTCCTACAATGAGCAGTTCTTC	CASSTSTASSSYNEQFF	-	TRBV28	TRBJ2-1	many
TGCAGTGCTAGTGGGAGACTAGCTCGCGAAGAGACCCAGTACTTC	CSASGRLAREETQYF	TRBD2	TRBV20-1	TRBJ2-5	many
TGTGCCAGCAGGCGGGGACAGGGGGACTCTAGCACAGATACGCAGTATTTT	CASRRGQGDSSTDTQYF	TRBD1	TRBV27	TRBJ2-3	few
TGTGCCAGCAGCCGGAGACAGAGCTCAAGCGGGGGGCAAGGTCCGAGAGAGACCCAGTACTTC	CASSRRQSSSGGQGPRETQYF	TRBD2	TRBV6-1	TRBJ2-5	-